These 5 T cell receptor beta chains were sequenced from one sample in a study of cytomegalovirus exposure and HLA in healthy donors. Data came from immunoSEQ multiplex PCR; TCRdb stores just in-frame clones and leaves some out. Among approximately 120,000 clones listed, around 90% were seen once. The sequenced material came from PBMCs. These receptor sequences come from a woman younger than 35 in good health and CMV-seronegative.

The genes are TRBV5-8 and TRBJ2-7; a weak D match, TRBD1 (5 bases). Germline loops: CDR1 SGHTS, CDR2 YDEGEE. The CDR3 length is 13 residues. The V and J ends lost 2 bases and 3 bases respectively, with 9 bases between them. The CDR3 coding sequence is TGTGCCAGCAGCTTAGGGGTAATCTACGAGCAGTACTTC. This translates into CASSLGVIYEQYF.

The chain joins TRBV15 to TRBJ2-5, with 8 bases identical to TRBD1. Trimming took 4 bases from V and 2 from J; bases not matched to a gene: 3. Germline V CDR1 and CDR2: LNHNV, YYDKDF (reference sequence). This CDR3 region has 14 residues. The CDR3 coding sequence is TGTGCCACCAGCACAGGACAGGGTCAAGAGACCCAGTACTTC. Translated, it gives CATSTGQGQETQYF.

The rearrangement links TRBV28 to TRBJ2-7; 11 bases fit TRBD1. V shed 2 bases, J shed 4 bases, and the junction held 7 bases outside the gene matches. This CDR3 comprises 16 residues. Germline CDR1 reads MDHEN; CDR2 reads SYDVKM. The CDR3 region has the DNA TGTGCCAGCAGTTTAGTAGTCGGGACAGGGGGGTACGAGCAGTACTTC. Amino acid sequence: CASSLVVGTGGYEQYF.

This sequence joins TRBV6-1 and TRBJ2-1; 9 bases agree with TRBD1. The CDR3 consists of 15 residues. Germline values: CDR1 MNHNS, CDR2 SASEGT. V trimming: 4 bases; J trimming: 6 bases; junction bases outside the gene matches: 7. CDR3 region: CASSGTGTGSNEQFF. In nucleotides, the CDR3 is TGTGCCAGCAGTGGAACCGGGACAGGGTCCAATGAGCAGTTCTTC.

The chain recombines TRBV28 with TRBJ2-7; D is ambiguous. CDR1 and CDR2 (germline): MDHEN, SYDVKM. The V end lost 2 bases, the J end lost 0 bases, and 11 bases lay between the germline ends. This CDR3 has 15 residues. The CDR3 reads CASSLVQAPSYEQYF. CDR3 in DNA: TGTGCCAGCAGTTTAGTCCAGGCCCCCTCCTACGAGCAGTACTTC. The full variable domain, completed using reference TRBV28 and TRBJ2-7, is DVKVTQSSRYLVKRTGEKVFLECVQDMDHENMFWYRQDPGLGLRLIYFSYDVKMKEKGDIPEGYSVSREKKERFSLILESASTNQTSMYLCASSLVQAPSYEQYFGPGTRLTVT.